Presented here are 9 T cell receptor beta chains from one specimen sequenced in a study of T cell changes during pregnancy in multiple sclerosis. Here immunoSEQ multiplex PCR was the method, and the copy in TCRdb shows in-frame clones only, minus some. Of around 59,000 clones in the sample, roughly 93% were seen once. The sequenced sample was CD8+ T cells from peripheral blood mononuclear cells, obtained in the second trimester of pregnancy. Receptors originate from a female donor with multiple sclerosis, enrolled in a pregnancy study.

The gene calls are TRBV9 and TRBJ2-5; tentatively, D is TRBD1 (5 bases). The CDR3 has 14 residues. Trimming shortened V by 0 bases and J by 5 bases, and 11 bases separated the two germline ends. Looked up from germline, CDR1 is SGDLS and CDR2 is YYNGEE. CDR3 nucleotides: TGTGCCAGCAGCGTAGGCGGCAGGGTGGAGACCCAGTACTTC. Translated: CASSVGGRVETQYF.

CDR3 amino acids: CASSMIGGGSTDTQYF. CDR3 nucleotides: TGTGCCAGCAGCATGATAGGGGGGGGAAGCACAGATACGCAGTATTTT. The chain recombines TRBV7-3 with TRBJ2-3; possibly TRBD2 for D (7 bases). CDR3 size: 16 residues. From germline, CDR1 is SGHTA and CDR2 FQGTGA. The ends were cut back, 5 bases at V and 0 bases at J, with 15 bases in the middle. Full variable domain (rest looked up from reference TRBV7-3 and TRBJ2-3): GAGVSQTPSNKVTEKGKYVELRCDPISGHTALYWYRQSLGQGPEFLIYFQGTGAADDSGLPNDRFFAVRPEGSVSTLKIQRTERGDSAVYLCASSMIGGGSTDTQYFGPGTRLTVL.

This chain connects TRBV5-5 to TRBJ2-7, with 10 bases fitting TRBD1. CDR3 length: 14 amino acids. Unmatched junction bases numbered 1, after V lost 2 bases and J lost 2 bases. Per germline, CDR1 SGHKS and CDR2 YYEKEE (reference sequence). In DNA form, the CDR3 reads TGTGCCAGCAGCTTAGGACAGGGGGCCTACGAGCAGTACTTC. This sequence encodes CASSLGQGAYEQYF.

This clone appeared a single time. The chain carries TRBV27 and TRBJ1-6, with TRBD1 matching over 7 bases. J was trimmed by 7 bases and V by 4 bases; bases with no gene match: 7. Germline CDR1 reads MNHEY; CDR2 reads SMNVEV (reference sequence). This CDR3 comprises 15 residues. The CDR3 region is CASSSSTGRNSPLHF. DNA of the CDR3: TGTGCCAGCAGTTCCTCGACAGGGCGGAATTCACCCCTCCACTTT.

The rearrangement joins TRBV19 to TRBJ1-2; no reliable D call. Germline CDR1 is LNHDA and CDR2 is SQIVND (reference sequence). Between the trimmed V and J ends, which lost 5 bases and 3 bases, there was a span of 16 bases. The CDR3 covers 15 residues. In DNA, the CDR3 is TGTGCCAGTAGTGGCCGGTCGGGGTACGACTATGGCTACACCTTC. Residues: CASSGRSGYDYGYTF.

The V gene is TRBV6-4, the J gene TRBJ2-1; 15 bases are shared with TRBD2. Unmatched junction bases numbered 5, after V lost 5 bases and J lost 6 bases. This CDR3 has 16 amino acids. Looked up from germline, CDR1 is MRHNA and CDR2 is SNTAGT. CDR3 nucleotides: TGTGCCAGCAGTCCCGGGACTAGCGGGAGGCCCAATGAGCAGTTCTTC. The encoded protein is CASSPGTSGRPNEQFF.

V and J are TRBV4-1 and TRBJ1-4, with D tentatively TRBD1 (5 bases). This CDR3 is built from 13 residues. Trimming shortened V by 4 bases and J by 8 bases, and 11 bases separated the two germline ends. CDR1 is MGHRA, CDR2 YSYEKL, per germline. In DNA form, the CDR3 reads TGCGCCAGCAGCCCCCCGGGGGAGGAAAAACTGTTTTTT. Protein: CASSPPGEEKLFF.

The chain has TRBV27 and TRBJ2-5; 8 bases match TRBD2. The germline V gene has CDR1 MNHEY and CDR2 SMNVEV (reference sequence). This CDR3 has 16 amino acids. V lost 6 bases, J lost 2 bases, and 11 bases stayed unmatched. The CDR3 reads CASSRGGRKEQETQYF. The CDR3 coding sequence is TGTGCCAGCAGCCGGGGGGGCAGAAAGGAACAAGAGACCCAGTACTTC.

This sequence joins TRBV6-1 and TRBJ1-1; 9 bases agree with TRBD1. Trimming at V came to 3 bases and at J to 10 bases, leaving 6 bases not matched to a gene. This CDR3 spans 13 amino acids. Germline values: CDR1 MNHNS, CDR2 SASEGT. The CDR3 nucleotides read TGTGCCAGCAGTGAGTACGAGACAGGGGGAGCTTTCTTT. Translating gives CASSEYETGGAFF.